This TCR beta chain derives from a study of cytomegalovirus exposure and HLA in healthy donors. Study outcomes and limitations: Equally common other TCR beta chains were less clonally expanded than HLA-associated ones, a later analysis found. Highly shared sequence variants in one cluster were likely a sequencing artifact. Links to common viral pathogens appeared, in a later analysis, for several of the most significant clusters. For cytomegalovirus status, the classifier reportedly gave diagnoses with high specificity and sensitivity.

PCR amplification relied on 60 Vbeta primers (plus 13 Jbeta primers). The protocol was immunoSEQ multiplex PCR, while the TCRdb copy is restricted to in-frame clones and leaves out a portion. With some 76,000 clones in the sample, the ten largest clones hold over 4.5%. The CDR3 runs 14 residues. Germline V gene sequence: CDR1 SGHNT, CDR2 YYREEE (reference sequence). Trimming cost V 0 bases and J 4 bases, with 10 bases left between them. On this clone itself: Antigen: not known.

The V and J genes are TRBV5-4 and TRBJ2-5; a weak D match, TRBD2 (7 bases). This TCR was recovered from a man in his forties in good health and CMV-seronegative. The sample comprised PBMCs. DNA of the CDR3: TGTGCCAGCAGCTTGGCGGGGGGCGCAGAGACCCAGTACTTC. This codes for CASSLAGGAETQYF.